This T cell receptor (beta chain) was observed in a study of somatic mutations in cytotoxic T cells in rheumatoid arthritis. Germline V gene data show CDR1 as MNHEY and CDR2 as SMNVEV (reference sequence). The CDR3 covers 16 residues. Trimming shortened V by 1 base and J by 0 bases, and 11 bases separated the two germline ends. The table came from immunoSEQ multiplex PCR; TCRdb's copy has only in-frame clones and leaves some out. The sample contains fewer than 25,000 clones, around 75% of which appear only once. The clonotype was recovered from an adult with rheumatoid arthritis. The chain uses TRBV27 and TRBJ2-3; the D gene is possibly TRBD1 (6 bases). The sample was CD8+ T cells sorted from blood. The CDR3 here is CASSLLDRTSTDTQYF. CDR3 in DNA: TGTGCCAGCAGTTTATTAGACAGGACTAGCACAGATACGCAGTATTTT.